Shown below are 17 T cell receptor beta chains from a single sample sequenced in a study of blood T cell repertoires in COVID-19. Produced via immunoSEQ multiplex PCR; TCRdb's table is partial and in-frame only. The sample yields a few hundred thousand clones, almost 90% seen once. Sequencing was done on a sample of peripheral blood. These receptors were obtained from an elderly man with acute or convalescent COVID-19.

This chain joins TRBV4-1 and TRBJ1-1, with D possibly being TRBD1 (6 bases). V lost 4 bases and J 5 bases, leaving 14 bases between the germline ends. Germline V lookup: CDR1 MGHRA, CDR2 YSYEKL. The CDR3 loop spans 14 amino acids. The CDR3 nucleotides read TGCGCCAGCAGCCCAGGACAGAGGGATACTGAAGCTTTCTTT. This sequence encodes CASSPGQRDTEAFF.

V and J are TRBV5-1 and TRBJ2-4, with D possibly being TRBD2 (5 bases). Germline CDR1 is SGHRS and CDR2 is YFSETQ. The CDR3 loop spans 14 amino acids. V was cut by 0 bases and J by 8 bases, with 12 bases left in between. Here the CDR3 reads CASSLDGGLDIQYF. In nucleotides, the CDR3 is TGCGCCAGCAGCTTGGATGGCGGGTTGGACATTCAGTACTTC.

This chain joins TRBV28 and TRBJ2-2; 8 bases are shared with TRBD2. After removal of 10 bases from V and 0 bases from J, the junction contained 4 bases not matched to a gene. The CDR3 has 14 amino acids. Germline lookup yields CDR1 MDHEN and CDR2 SYDVKM. This CDR3 is CATPGLANTGELFF. CDR3 DNA sequence: TGTGCCACCCCGGGACTAGCGAACACCGGGGAGCTGTTTTTT.

This clone was seen only a few times. J is TRBJ2-7 and V is TRBV7-6, with TRBD2 identical over 8 bases. The CDR3 is made up of 17 amino acids. Germline V gene data show CDR1 as SGHVS and CDR2 as FNYEAQ. J lost 0 bases, V lost 2 bases, and 9 bases had no gene match. The CDR3 sequence is CASSLWTSPTSSYEQYF. The CDR3 nucleotides are TGTGCCAGCAGCTTATGGACTAGCCCAACGAGCTCCTACGAGCAGTACTTC.

The CDR3 DNA reads TGTGCCAGCAGCTTAGGCGGAGCCGGAGTCGGAGATACGCAGTATTTT. This sequence encodes CASSLGGAGVGDTQYF. J is TRBJ2-3 and V is TRBV11-3; no reliable D call. This CDR3 has 16 amino acids. The V end was cut by 1 base, the J end by 5 bases, with 16 bases between. The germline CDR1 and CDR2 sequences are SGHNT and YENEEA.

This clone appeared a few times. The chain is built from TRBV2 and TRBJ1-2, with D possibly TRBD1 on 6 matching bases. This CDR3 has 16 amino acids. The V gene's germline CDR1 is SNHLY and CDR2 FYNNEI. Trimming pared 3 bases from V and 4 bases from J, leaving 18 bases between. The CDR3 DNA sequence: TGTGCCAGCAGTGATGCCGGCCAGGGGCGAAGCTATGGCTACACCTTC. It translates to CASSDAGQGRSYGYTF.

This clone came up once. The chain uses TRBV19 and TRBJ2-1; 7 bases agree with TRBD1. In germline, CDR1 is LNHDA, CDR2 SQIVND (reference sequence). Germline trimming cut 4 bases from V and 7 bases from J; bases unmatched to any gene: 7. The CDR3 is made up of 14 amino acids. CDR3 sequence (DNA): TGTGCCAGTAGTACGCAGGGGACAGAGAATGAGCAGTTCTTC. This gives the protein CASSTQGTENEQFF.

The rearrangement uses TRBV29-1 and TRBJ2-1; D is possibly TRBD2 (5 bases). This CDR3 has 15 amino acids. From germline, CDR1 is SQVTM and CDR2 ANQGSEA. The germline V and J ends were trimmed by 1 base and 7 bases, with 17 bases remaining between them. CDR3 in amino acids: CSVEGGQEFTNEQFF. Here the CDR3 DNA reads TGCAGCGTTGAAGGCGGGCAGGAATTTACAAATGAGCAGTTCTTC.

The V call is TRBV2, the J call TRBJ1-5, with 7 nucleotides matching TRBD1. With 6 bases clipped from V and 6 bases from J, the junction kept 8 bases outside the gene matches. CDR3 size: 14 residues. Germline V gene data show CDR1 as SNHLY and CDR2 as FYNNEI. For the CDR3, the DNA is TGTGCCAGCAGCGCTACACAGGGGACTCAGCCCCAGCATTTT. Translating gives CASSATQGTQPQHF.

The rearrangement joins TRBV7-2 to TRBJ1-3; D is possibly TRBD1 (5 bases). Trimming cost V 3 bases and J 3 bases, with 15 bases left between them. The CDR3 sequence is 16 residues long. Per germline, CDR1 SGHTA and CDR2 FQGNSA. CDR3 in amino acids: CASSLAGYANGNTIYF. The CDR3 bases are TGTGCCAGCAGCTTGGCAGGGTATGCTAATGGAAACACCATATATTTT.

This clone was counted once. The chain carries TRBV7-2 and TRBJ1-4; a weak D match, TRBD1 (5 bases). CDR1 is SGHTA, CDR2 FQGNSA, per germline. This CDR3 region has 14 residues. V lost 0 bases to trimming and J lost 4 bases, with 6 bases between them. The CDR3: CASSLAGVNEKLFF. The DNA for the CDR3 is TGTGCCAGCAGCTTAGCAGGGGTTAATGAAAAACTGTTTTTT.

V gene TRBV7-9 combines with J gene TRBJ1-6, with D perhaps matching TRBD1 (5 bases). V dropped 4 bases and J dropped 6 bases, with 10 bases sitting between them. Looked up from germline, CDR1 is SEHNR and CDR2 is FQNEAQ (reference sequence). The CDR3 covers 14 residues. The CDR3 nucleotides are TGTGCCAGCAGCTCTGACAGTATTAATTCACCCCTCCACTTT. Translated, it gives CASSSDSINSPLHF.

V gene TRBV7-9 combines with J gene TRBJ2-7; 7 nucleotides match TRBD1. V lost 4 bases and J lost 1; bases outside the gene matches: 16. Germline CDR1 is SEHNR and CDR2 is FQNEAQ (reference sequence). This CDR3 has 18 amino acids. Written as DNA, the CDR3 is TGTGCCAGCAGCTCCCCACACACCTACAGGGGCACATCCTACGAGCAGTACTTC. Residues: CASSSPHTYRGTSYEQYF. Drawing the rest from reference TRBV7-9 and TRBJ2-7, the complete variable domain is DTGVSQNPRHKITKRGQNVTFRCDPISEHNRLYWYRQTLGQGPEFLTYFQNEAQLEKSRLLSDRFSAERPKGSFSTLEIQRTEQGDSAMYLCASSSPHTYRGTSYEQYFGPGTRLTVT.

This rearrangement joins TRBV7-3 to TRBJ2-3, with a possible D match to TRBD1 (6 bases). Germline values: CDR1 SGHTA, CDR2 FQGTGA. This CDR3 region has 14 residues. Trimming removed 5 bases at V and 2 bases at J, with 11 bases between. CDR3 amino acids: CASSLQGYTDTQYF. In DNA, the CDR3 is TGTGCCAGCAGCCTACAGGGTTACACAGATACGCAGTATTTT.

This chain uses TRBV19 with TRBJ1-4; no reliable D call. Per germline, CDR1 LNHDA and CDR2 SQIVND (reference sequence). The CDR3 has 15 residues. The ends were cut back, 5 bases at V and 1 base at J, with 11 bases in the middle. The CDR3 spells CASSVNKRTNEKLFF. DNA for the CDR3: TGTGCCAGTAGTGTAAACAAGCGAACTAATGAAAAACTGTTTTTT.

This chain connects TRBV6-4 to TRBJ2-7, with TRBD1 matching 9 bases. The length of the CDR3 is 15 residues. Germline V lookup: CDR1 MRHNA, CDR2 SNTAGT. V shed 6 bases, J shed 10 bases, and the junction held 16 bases outside the gene matches. Here the CDR3 DNA reads TGTGCCAGCAGCATTACCGGGACAGGGAAGTCGTGTCAGTACTTC. Its translation is CASSITGTGKSCQYF.

For the CDR3, the DNA is TGTGCCAGCAGTGGAATACCGGGACAGGGGGGAGAAAAACTGTTTTTT. Residues: CASSGIPGQGGEKLFF. The V gene is TRBV6-1, the J gene TRBJ1-4, with 11 bases lining up with TRBD1. The CDR3 is made up of 16 amino acids. Trimming removed 4 bases from V and 8 bases from J; junction bases left unmatched: 9. CDR1 is MNHNS, CDR2 SASEGT, per germline.